One and the same sample provided the 12 T cell receptor beta chains below, sequenced in a study of blood T cells in healthy people across ages. With a J-beta primer mix and a sample-barcoded 5' primer, a second PCR ran roughly 6 to 11 cycles. Each CDR3 protein is one row after TCRdb ran MiXCR on the 5' RACE reads. This sample yields 920,000 or so distinct CDR3 sequences, of which 40% to 50% are seen a single time; 18% belongs to the top ten. Sequencing used blood. These receptors were collected from a woman in her fifties or sixties in good health.

The chain combines TRBV7-2 with TRBJ2-7; the D gene is possibly TRBD2 (5 bases). The CDR3 runs to 17 residues. Germline-derived CDR1 and CDR2 are SGHTA and FQGNSA. Between the trimmed V and J ends, which lost 5 bases and 7 bases, there was a span of 27 bases. CDR3: CASSAPALGGSYNEQYF. CDR3 sequence (DNA): TGTGCCAGCAGCGCCCCAGCGCTTGGAGGTTCCTACAATGAGCAGTACTTC. The full variable domain, with the rest looked up from reference TRBV7-2 and TRBJ2-7, is GAGVSQSPSNKVTEKGKDVELRCDPISGHTALYWYRQSLGQGLEFLIYFQGNSAPDKSGLPSDRFSAERTGGSVSTLTIQRTQQEDSAVYLCASSAPALGGSYNEQYFGPGTRLTVT.

This clonotype was picked up a small number of times. The rearrangement uses TRBV20-1 and TRBJ2-1; D unclear. The CDR3 sequence is 10 residues long. V was pared by 3 bases and J by 9 bases, with 6 bases between. CDR1 is DFQATT, CDR2 SNEGSKA, per germline (reference sequence). CDR3: CSASFLEQFF. The CDR3 DNA reads as TGCAGTGCTAGTTTCCTTGAGCAGTTCTTC.

The V call is TRBV24-1, the J call TRBJ2-3; D unresolved. Trimming left V 8 bases short and J 2 bases short, with 10 bases between. Germline lookup yields CDR1 KGHDR and CDR2 SFDVKD. This CDR3 is 13 amino acids long. CDR3 nucleotide sequence: TGTGCCACCATGGCGATAGACACAGATACGCAGTATTTT. Protein product: CATMAIDTDTQYF.

The CDR3 DNA follows: TGTGCCAGCAGCCCAATCGACAGAGGGCCCTTAGGCTACACCTTC. Protein: CASSPIDRGPLGYTF. The V call is TRBV7-6, the J call TRBJ1-2; D may be TRBD1 (5 bases). This CDR3 spans 15 amino acids. CDR1 is SGHVS and CDR2 is FNYEAQ in the germline V gene. V gave up 5 bases and J gave up 8 bases, with 21 bases separating them. Looking up the rest from reference TRBV7-6 and TRBJ1-2 gives the full variable domain: GAGVSQSPRYKVTKRGQDVALRCDPISGHVSLYWYRQALGQGPEFLTYFNYEAQQDKSGLPNDRFSAERPEGSISTLTIQRTEQRDSAMYRCASSPIDRGPLGYTFGSGTRLTVV.

The V call is TRBV7-3, the J call TRBJ2-5; D may be TRBD1 or TRBD2 (6 bases each). The J call may be mistaken, given a closer DNA end match to TRBJ2-7. This CDR3 comprises 15 residues. Per germline, CDR1 SGHTA and CDR2 FQGTGA. This CDR3 is CASSLEGGANYEQYF. CDR3 in DNA: TGTGCCAGCAGCTTAGAGGGGGGCGCAAATTACGAGCAGTACTTC.

This clonotype was seen ten or more times. The CDR3: CASSPRLAGGQGEQFF. The CDR3 DNA follows: TGTGCCAGCAGTCCTAGACTAGCGGGAGGACAGGGTGAGCAGTTCTTC. V usage is TRBV6-5 and J usage is TRBJ2-1, with TRBD2 identical over 13 bases. V shed 5 bases and J 9 bases; nucleotides not matched to a gene: 10. Germline CDR1 reads MNHEY; CDR2 reads SVGAGI. The CDR3 consists of 16 residues.

This clonotype was picked up a small number of times. CDR3 amino acids: CASSISGTENIQYF. CDR3 DNA sequence: TGTGCCAGCAGCATCTCCGGGACAGAAAACATTCAGTACTTC. The chain uses TRBV9 and TRBJ2-4; TRBD1 matches 7 bases. This CDR3 spans 14 amino acids. Germline CDR1 and CDR2: SGDLS and YYNGEE. J was trimmed by 5 bases and V by 4 bases; bases with no gene match: 6.

As regards this clonotype: The junction does not match germline at one end; this may be a read error. This chain joins TRBV5-1 and TRBJ2-1, with D tentatively TRBD2 (5 bases). The CDR3 consists of 16 residues. CDR1 is SGHRS and CDR2 is YFSETQ in the germline V gene. CDR3 DNA sequence: TGCGCCTGCAGCTTGGATGCTGGGAGCTCCTACAATGAGCAGTTCTTC. The encoded protein is CACSLDAGSSYNEQFF.

About this clonotype itself: One end of the junction fails to match germline, which may point to a read error. The DNA for the CDR3 is TGCGCCATCGCAGGAGACTCTGGGGCCAACGTCCTGACTTTC. Its translation: CAIAGDSGANVLTF. The gene calls are TRBV10-3 and TRBJ2-6; D call uncertain. Germline CDR1 is ENHRY and CDR2 is SYGVKD. This CDR3 is built from 14 residues.

This clonotype was counted a single time. This chain joins TRBV10-2 and TRBJ2-1; TRBD2 agrees at 9 bases. Germline assignment: CDR1 WSHSY and CDR2 SAAADI. The V gene end was trimmed by 3 bases and the J gene end by 2 bases; junction bases not matched to a gene: 14. The CDR3 spans 19 residues. Here the CDR3 DNA reads TGCGCCAGCAGTGAATGGGCGGGAGGGTCCCTATCGCCCTACAATGAGCAGTTCTTC. Its translation: CASSEWAGGSLSPYNEQFF.

The rearrangement links TRBV9 to TRBJ2-1; no clear D gene. The V gene's germline CDR1 is SGDLS and CDR2 YYNGEE. The CDR3 is made up of 14 amino acids. V lost 0 bases and J lost 7, with 11 bases in between. CDR3 coding DNA: TGTGCCAGCAGCGTAGCGGGCCACATGAATGAGCAGTTCTTC. Its protein product is CASSVAGHMNEQFF.

This clonotype was observed a handful of times. The chain couples TRBV5-1 to TRBJ2-1, with 7 bases fitting TRBD1. J was trimmed by 7 bases and V by 0 bases; bases with no gene match: 19. Germline CDR1 and CDR2: SGHRS and YFSETQ. The CDR3 sequence is 19 residues long. The CDR3 sequence is CASSLALTGQGVVLNEQFF. The CDR3 region has the DNA TGCGCCAGCAGCTTGGCACTTACAGGCCAGGGGGTTGTGTTGAATGAGCAGTTCTTC.